This T cell receptor beta chain emerged from a study of cytomegalovirus exposure and HLA in healthy donors (dated by TCRdb to 2016 to 2017). A note on the overall study: An earlier analysis of under 600 of the donors reported 250 to 350 Gb of sequence data and around 110 million unique TCR beta sequences from around 200 million T cells. An early release that covered about 600 HLA-typed donors contained approximately 300 gigabases of sequencing data and roughly 84 million unique TCR sequences. On average, over 200,000 unique TCR beta nucleotide sequences were sequenced per donor among a few hundred genotyped donors of the cohort, with roughly 18% of those sequences being non-productive. All discovery cohort repertoires had been generated using a single sequencing platform. In the later analysis, no new phenotypic data were used to find candidate immune exposures; instead, reliance was placed on TCR beta sequences and their occurrence across donors. In a later genetic analysis, genome-wide SNP genotypes for about three fifths of the roughly 670 donors were used, and that subset was treated as a discovery cohort. The study was designed to test whether signatures of past pathogen exposure could be identified by cataloging public T cell receptors. Along with the approximately 650-subject first cohort, a separate validation cohort of over a hundred different subjects was used. Class I and class II HLA loci were covered by the typing at four-digit resolution. A later analysis re-analyzed previously published TCR beta repertoires from 666 donors and added high-resolution HLA genotyping to study TCR occurrence patterns. Donor age, sex, ethnicity and CMV serostatus were compiled together with the repertoire data. Using immunosequencing, the study profiled T cell repertoires from 500 to 800 subjects and related those repertoires to cytomegalovirus serostatus. To decide whether each TCR beta V gene segment behaved as functional or pseudogenic, an earlier analysis of some 600 of the donors relied on high-throughput TCR beta sequencing. The number of typed donors differed by locus: roughly 620-640 for A, B, C, DRB1 and DQB1; 500 to 550 for DQA1; some 610 for DPA1; and around 470 for DPB1. Roughly five DR-DQ haplotypes were treated as single units for association and clustering because of strong linkage in the cohort. High-throughput TCR immunosequencing, statistical association of individual TCRs with disease status, and machine learning were combined to predict cytomegalovirus infection status. The genetic ancestry cluster associated with self-reported Caucasian donors included around four fifths of the roughly 360 genotyped donors. The paper's findings and limits, for the study overall: Compared with equally common non-associated chains, HLA-associated TCR beta chains in a later analysis were more clonally expanded and had lower generation probabilities. This cohort had only TCR beta chains sequenced, and the lack of alpha or paired-chain data limited which features could be detected. The authors suggested that the approach could potentially be generalized to other disease states and immunological phenotypes. Because some donors lacked HLA typing at each locus, the association tests relied only on the typed subset. In a later analysis, TCR association rates were found to vary across HLA loci, with the most associated TCRs seen for DRB1 alleles and the fewest for HLA-C alleles. In an earlier analysis of some 550 of the donors, most TCR beta V segments were observed in productive rearrangements about 87% or about 30% of the time, broadly matching IMGT annotations. Linkage disequilibrium might explain the correlated functional status among segregating V segments, but an unknown experimental factor could not be excluded. For the cohort, immune exposure information was limited to CMV serostatus. In vitro tests confirmed that a few of the cytomegalovirus-associated TCR beta chains recognize cytomegalovirus antigens. The study gave a list of 150 to 200 TCR beta chains associated with cytomegalovirus. At a false discovery rate of 0.05, a later analysis linked around 15,000 TCR beta sequences to specific HLA alleles. In a later genetic analysis, fewer N-insertions in productive TCRs were reported among donors in an Asian-associated ancestry cluster than the approximately 630-donor mean. A later genetic analysis associated a missense DCLRE1C variant with V-gene and J-gene trimming of TCR beta chains, and an independent cohort replicated the association. The classifier was reported to diagnose cytomegalovirus status with high specificity and sensitivity in both the original cohort and the validation cohort. A group of highly shared sequence variants was considered likely to be a technical artifact of the sequencing pipeline. Presence/absence analyses assumed roughly uniform sequencing depth across donors, an assumption that may not hold. The 87-base-pair reads could not distinguish some IMGT-functional V segments, including TRBV6-2 and TRBV6-3, so those segments were excluded. A further reported finding was that TCR beta sequences accurately predicted the HLA-A and HLA-B alleles for most subjects in the first cohort. Strong co-occurrence of HLA alleles, especially DR and DQ, made assigning TCR associations to individual alleles difficult. While some public TCRs were present in many individuals, most TCR sequences turned up only very rarely across donors. A later analysis reported that several top co-occurrence clusters appeared linked to parvovirus B19, influenza, CMV and Epstein-Barr virus. A later analysis found that most CMV-associated TCR beta chains appeared HLA-restricted, with HLA associations seemingly driven largely by CMV exposure. Some 15 rarely observed V segments, including chromosome 9 orphons, were excluded from the earlier analysis of about 610 of the donors because counts were too low.

The cohort was made up of approximately 700 healthy bone marrow donors. All cohort members were sampled while nominally healthy, although unrecorded immune exposures were likely present. The donor tested CMV seropositive, placing the donor among the 250 to 350 seropositive members of the cohort. Every donor gave a peripheral blood sample, and the peripheral blood mononuclear cells from that sample were used for TCR beta sequencing. Genomic DNA was extracted from the blood cell samples with the Qiagen DNeasy Blood Extraction Kit. Library preparation employed the immunoSEQ multiplex PCR assay. For the multiplex PCR, a mixture combining 60 forward primers for TCR Vbeta segments and 13 reverse primers for TCR Jbeta segments was used. A multiplex PCR assay on genomic DNA amplified the CDR3 region of rearranged TCR beta genes. Amplified TCR beta libraries were sequenced as 87-base-pair reads on the Illumina HiSeq System. As for the authors' bioinformatics: In a later analysis, tens of millions of unique TCR beta chains were counted across the 500 to 850 repertoires, and roughly 11 million of these chains were shared by at least two donors. To remove PCR and sequencing errors, raw reads were error-corrected and collapsed into unique sequences using a nearest-neighbor algorithm that merged closely related sequences. To assign V, D and J gene segments, CDR3 sequences were aligned to IMGT reference sequences. Each retained sequence needed at least a six-nucleotide match to both a V gene segment and a J gene segment. Rearrangements were classified as productive when the CDR3 lacked stop codons and remained in frame with V and J, and all other rearrangements were classified as non-productive. CDR3 was defined by IMGT convention, running from the second conserved V-encoded cysteine to the conserved J-encoded phenylalanine. Sequences without an unambiguous match to a single V gene segment were excluded from the earlier analysis of several hundred of the donors. An earlier analysis of several hundred of the donors called V segments functional above 56.7% productive rearrangements and segregating when the between-donor standard deviation exceeded 5%. A statistical classification framework was built for diagnosing cytomegalovirus status from the catalog of TCR beta chain sequences. V and J gene assignment, in a later analysis, came from comparing TCR nucleotide sequences with IMGT/GENE-DB human TR gene sequences. In a later analysis, CDR3 sequences and most-parsimonious VDJ recombination scenarios were assigned using the TCRdist pipeline. In a later analysis, each TCR beta chain was defined by its CDR3 amino acid sequence together with its V-gene family, and reads without a unique V-gene family were excluded. A later analysis removed 550 to 700 highly shared, low-generation-probability nucleotide sequences to deal with suspected cross-contamination and a sequencing artifact. In a later analysis, a clonal expansion index was calculated for each public chain from normalized within-repertoire ranks of inferred template counts. In a later analysis, generation probabilities were computed with a VDJ recombination model fitted to out-of-frame rearrangements, and the resulting probabilities were checked against IGoR. In a later analysis, hypergeometric tests were used to score TCR-TCR, TCR-HLA and TCR-CMV co-occurrence, with a repertoire-size bias correction applied to TCR pairs. To estimate false discovery rates, a later analysis permuted the HLA or CMV assignments 20 times. In a later analysis, co-occurring TCRs were grouped with DBSCAN, and TCRdist sequence similarity was added when clustering was performed within HLA-allele-positive subsets. Co-occurrence clustering excluded repertoires with fewer than 30,000 or more than 120,000 public chains, plus five with anomalous nucleotide sharing. The table comes from immuneACCESS by way of TCRdb, which keeps in-frame sequences with V and J called. Part of the clones is missing from these tables; in studies checked, under half for an unresolved V gene and the rest for unknown reasons. V and J calls and clone size are those listed in that table; D and trimming were worked out from the DNA. This sample's table has entries for approximately 100,000 clones. The top ten clonotypes cover 15% of the sample.

The CDR3 has 15 amino acids, counting the end cysteine and phenylalanine. CDR3 DNA is the only sequence kept; it has 45 bases, read in frame from the first base. Trimming takes 1 base from V and 1 base from J, and the germline ends sit 10 bases apart. In the germline V gene, CDR1 corresponds to SGHRS and CDR2 to YFSETQ. Regarding this clone: Its cognate antigen has yet to be identified.

The sequenced sample consisted of PBMCs. The chain is assembled from TRBV5-1 and TRBJ2-3; TRBD2 is possibly the D segment (5 matching bases). The clonotype was recovered from a man between 45 and 60 years old in good health and CMV-seropositive. The sequence in DNA is TGCGCCAGCAGCTTGCTCGGAGGCGGCACAGATACGCAGTATTTT. It is translated as CASSLLGGGTDTQYF.